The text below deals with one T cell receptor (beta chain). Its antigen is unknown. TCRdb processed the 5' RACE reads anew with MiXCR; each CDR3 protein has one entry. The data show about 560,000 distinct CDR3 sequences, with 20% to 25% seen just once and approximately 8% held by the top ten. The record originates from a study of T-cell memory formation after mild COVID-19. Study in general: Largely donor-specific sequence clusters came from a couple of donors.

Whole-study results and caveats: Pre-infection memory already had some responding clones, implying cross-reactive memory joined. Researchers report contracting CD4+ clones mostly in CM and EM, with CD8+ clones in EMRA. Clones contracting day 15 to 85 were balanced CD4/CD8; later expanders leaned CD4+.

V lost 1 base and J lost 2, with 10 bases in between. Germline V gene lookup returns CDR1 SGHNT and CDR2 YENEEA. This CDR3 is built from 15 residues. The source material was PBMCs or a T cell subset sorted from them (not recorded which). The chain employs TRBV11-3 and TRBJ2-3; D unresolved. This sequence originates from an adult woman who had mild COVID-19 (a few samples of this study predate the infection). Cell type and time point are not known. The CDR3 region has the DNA TGTGCCAGCAGCTTAGGGCTGGGGTACACAGATACGCAGTATTTT. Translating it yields CASSLGLGYTDTQYF.